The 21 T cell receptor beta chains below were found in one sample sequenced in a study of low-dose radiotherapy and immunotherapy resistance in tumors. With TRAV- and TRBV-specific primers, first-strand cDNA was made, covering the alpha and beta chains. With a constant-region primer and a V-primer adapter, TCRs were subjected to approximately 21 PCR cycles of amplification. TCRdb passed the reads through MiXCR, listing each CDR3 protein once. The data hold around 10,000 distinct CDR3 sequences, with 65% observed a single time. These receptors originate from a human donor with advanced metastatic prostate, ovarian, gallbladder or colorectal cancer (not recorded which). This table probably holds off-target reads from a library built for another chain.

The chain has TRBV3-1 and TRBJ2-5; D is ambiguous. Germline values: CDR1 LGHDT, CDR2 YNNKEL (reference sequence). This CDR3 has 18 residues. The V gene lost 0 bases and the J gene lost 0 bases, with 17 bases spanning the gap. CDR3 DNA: TGTGCCAGCAGCCAAGAGACTCGCTTCGCCTGGTACCAAGAGACCCAGTACTTC. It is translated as CASSQETRFAWYQETQYF.

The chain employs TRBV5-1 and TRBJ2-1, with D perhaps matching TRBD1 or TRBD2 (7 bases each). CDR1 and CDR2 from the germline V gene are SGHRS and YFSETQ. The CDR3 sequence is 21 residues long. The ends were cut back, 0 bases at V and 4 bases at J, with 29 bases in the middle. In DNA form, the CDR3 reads TGCGCCAGCAGCTTGGCCATTCGCGGGGGCGCAGGGGGAATGGGTTACAATGAGCAGTTCTTC. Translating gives CASSLAIRGGAGGMGYNEQFF. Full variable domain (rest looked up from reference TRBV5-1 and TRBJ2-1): KAGVTQTPRYLIKTRGQQVTLSCSPISGHRSVSWYQQTPGQGLQFLFEYFSETQRNKGNFPGRFSGRQFSNSRSEMNVSTLELGDSALYLCASSLAIRGGAGGMGYNEQFFGPGTRLTVL.

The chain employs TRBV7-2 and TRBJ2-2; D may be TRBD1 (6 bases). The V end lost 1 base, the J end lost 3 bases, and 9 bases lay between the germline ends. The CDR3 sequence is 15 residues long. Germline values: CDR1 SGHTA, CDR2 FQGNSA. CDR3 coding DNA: TGTGCCAGCAGCTTAGAGACAGGCTACACCGGGGAGCTGTTTTTT. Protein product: CASSLETGYTGELFF.

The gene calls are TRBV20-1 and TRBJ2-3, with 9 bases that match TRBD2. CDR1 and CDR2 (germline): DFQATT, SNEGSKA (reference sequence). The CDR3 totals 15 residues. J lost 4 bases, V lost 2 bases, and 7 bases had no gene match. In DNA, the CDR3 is TGCAGTGCTAGAAGTCTAGCGGGACGATCAGATACGCAGTATTTT. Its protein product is CSARSLAGRSDTQYF.

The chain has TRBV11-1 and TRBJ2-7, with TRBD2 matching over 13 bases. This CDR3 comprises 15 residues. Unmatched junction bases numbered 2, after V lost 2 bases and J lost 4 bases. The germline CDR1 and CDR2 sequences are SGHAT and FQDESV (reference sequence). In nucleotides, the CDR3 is TGTGCCAGCAGCTTAAGGACTAGCGGGAGATACGAGCAGTACTTC. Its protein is CASSLRTSGRYEQYF.

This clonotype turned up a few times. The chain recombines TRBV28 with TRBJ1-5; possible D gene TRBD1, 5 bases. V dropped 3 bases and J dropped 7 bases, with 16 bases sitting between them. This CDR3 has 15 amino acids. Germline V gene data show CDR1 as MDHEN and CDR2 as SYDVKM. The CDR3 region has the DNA TGTGCCAGCAGTTTTCCGGGACCGAGGATCCAGCCCCAGCATTTT. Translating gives CASSFPGPRIQPQHF.

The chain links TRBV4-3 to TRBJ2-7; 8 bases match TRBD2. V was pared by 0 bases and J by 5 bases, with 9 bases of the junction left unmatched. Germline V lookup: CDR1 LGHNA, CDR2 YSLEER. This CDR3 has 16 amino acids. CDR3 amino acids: CASSQDPQRGLHEQYF. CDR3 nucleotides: TGCGCCAGCAGCCAAGATCCCCAGCGGGGGCTACACGAGCAGTACTTC.

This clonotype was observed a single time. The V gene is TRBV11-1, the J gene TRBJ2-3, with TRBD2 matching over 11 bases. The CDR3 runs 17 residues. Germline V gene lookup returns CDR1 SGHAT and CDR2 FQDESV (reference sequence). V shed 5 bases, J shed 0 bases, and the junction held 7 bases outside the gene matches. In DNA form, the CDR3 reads TGTGCCAGCAGCAACCCGGGACTAGCGGCTAGCACAGATACGCAGTATTTT. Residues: CASSNPGLAASTDTQYF.

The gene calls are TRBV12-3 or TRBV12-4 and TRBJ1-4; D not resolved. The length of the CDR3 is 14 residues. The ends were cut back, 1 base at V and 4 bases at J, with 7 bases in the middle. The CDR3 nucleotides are TGTGCCAGCAGTTTAGTGGCCTATAATGAAAAACTGTTTTTT. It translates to CASSLVAYNEKLFF.

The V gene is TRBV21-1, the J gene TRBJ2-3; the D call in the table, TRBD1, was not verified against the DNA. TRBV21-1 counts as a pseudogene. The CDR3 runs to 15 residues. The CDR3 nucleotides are TGTGCCAGCAGCAAAGACAGGATTTCGGACAATACGCAGTATTTT. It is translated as CASSKDRISDNTQYF.

In DNA, the CDR3 is TGTGCCACCGGAACAGGGCCAGCGGGAGGCGGGGAGACCCAGTACTTC. Protein sequence: CATGTGPAGGGETQYF. The gene calls are TRBV24-1 and TRBJ2-5; 9 bases line up with TRBD2. CDR1 and CDR2 from the germline V gene are KGHDR and SFDVKD. V shed 9 bases and J 5 bases; nucleotides not matched to a gene: 15. The CDR3 is made up of 16 amino acids.

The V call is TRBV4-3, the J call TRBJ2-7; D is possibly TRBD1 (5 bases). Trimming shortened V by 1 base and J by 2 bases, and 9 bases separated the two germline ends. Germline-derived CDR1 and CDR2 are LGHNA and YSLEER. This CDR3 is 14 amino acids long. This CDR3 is CASSQGKGPYEQYF. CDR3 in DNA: TGCGCCAGCAGCCAAGGTAAGGGGCCCTACGAGCAGTACTTC.

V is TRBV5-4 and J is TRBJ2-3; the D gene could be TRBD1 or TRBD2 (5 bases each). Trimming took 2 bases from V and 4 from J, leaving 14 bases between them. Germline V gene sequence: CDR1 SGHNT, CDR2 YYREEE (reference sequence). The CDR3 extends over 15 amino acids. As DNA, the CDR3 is TGTGCCAGCAGCTTTCGGTCGGGGCGTCCAGATACGCAGTATTTT. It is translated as CASSFRSGRPDTQYF.

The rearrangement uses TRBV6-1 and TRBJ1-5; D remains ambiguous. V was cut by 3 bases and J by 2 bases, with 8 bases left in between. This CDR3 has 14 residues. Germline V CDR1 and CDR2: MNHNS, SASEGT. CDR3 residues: CASSEGSGNQPQHF. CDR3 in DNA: TGTGCCAGCAGTGAGGGTTCGGGCAATCAGCCCCAGCATTTT.

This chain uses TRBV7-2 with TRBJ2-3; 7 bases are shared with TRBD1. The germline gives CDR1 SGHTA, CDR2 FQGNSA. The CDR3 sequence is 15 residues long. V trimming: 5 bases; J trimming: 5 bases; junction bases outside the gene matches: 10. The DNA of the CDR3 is TGTGCCAGCAGCCCGACAGGGAGCGTGGGAGATACGCAGTATTTT. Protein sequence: CASSPTGSVGDTQYF.

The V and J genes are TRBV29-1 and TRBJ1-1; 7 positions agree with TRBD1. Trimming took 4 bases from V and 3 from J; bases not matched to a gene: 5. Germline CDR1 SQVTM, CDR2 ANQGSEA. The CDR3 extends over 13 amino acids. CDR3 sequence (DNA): TGCAGCGTTGGGGACAGAAGGGACACTGAAGCTTTCTTT. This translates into CSVGDRRDTEAFF.

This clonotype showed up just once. The CDR3 loop reads CASSLVGRTGLDEQFF. The CDR3 region has the DNA TGTGCCAGCAGCTTAGTCGGCAGGACAGGGCTGGATGAGCAGTTCTTC. V is TRBV11-3 and J is TRBJ2-1; 8 bases fit TRBD1. Germline lookup yields CDR1 SGHNT and CDR2 YENEEA. Trimming at V came to 1 base and at J to 8 bases, leaving 10 bases not matched to a gene. The CDR3 runs to 16 residues.

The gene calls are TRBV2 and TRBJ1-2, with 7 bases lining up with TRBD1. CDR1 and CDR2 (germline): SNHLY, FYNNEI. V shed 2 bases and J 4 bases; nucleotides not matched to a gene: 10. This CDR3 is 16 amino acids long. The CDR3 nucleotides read TGTGCCAGCAGTGAAAATCAGCGACAGGGAGCCTATGGCTACACCTTC. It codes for CASSENQRQGAYGYTF.

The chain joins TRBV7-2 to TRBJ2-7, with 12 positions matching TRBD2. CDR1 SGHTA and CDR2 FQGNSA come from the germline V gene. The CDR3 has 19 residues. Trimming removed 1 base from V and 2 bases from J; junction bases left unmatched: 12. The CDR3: CASSLGGTSGLKRAYEQYF. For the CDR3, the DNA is TGTGCCAGCAGCTTAGGGGGGACTAGCGGGTTAAAGAGGGCCTACGAGCAGTACTTC.

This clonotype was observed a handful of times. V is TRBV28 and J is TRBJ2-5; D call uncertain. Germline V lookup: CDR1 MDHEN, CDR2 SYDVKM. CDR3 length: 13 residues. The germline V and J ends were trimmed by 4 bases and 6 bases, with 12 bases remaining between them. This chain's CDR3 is CASSSRTVKTQYF. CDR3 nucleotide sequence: TGTGCCAGCAGTTCCCGGACGGTAAAGACCCAGTACTTC.

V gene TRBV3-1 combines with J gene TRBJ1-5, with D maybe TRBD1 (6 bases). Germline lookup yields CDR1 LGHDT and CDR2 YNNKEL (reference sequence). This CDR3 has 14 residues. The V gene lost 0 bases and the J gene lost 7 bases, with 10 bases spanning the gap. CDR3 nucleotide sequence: TGTGCCAGCAGCCAAGATGGGGGCGGGCAGCCCCAGCATTTT. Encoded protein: CASSQDGGGQPQHF.